The table lists the clone carrying this TCR beta chain with many counts. Its antigen remains unknown. At one boundary the junction diverges from the germline segment, which might be a read error. Sample time point: patch test 3, about 24 weeks after DPC sensitization. Treatment given: therapeutic diphenylcyclopropenone sensitization with weekly scalp DPC. Donation of samples came from alopecia patients who were 18 to 70 years old and suitable for DPC. The data stem from a study of human T cells and chemical hapten exposure. Overall study: Patients, predominantly female, presented with alopecia areata, totalis or universalis. Notes on the study in general: Patch test score showed a positive correlation with PT1 expanded TCR counts.

Individual cDNA molecules in this library carried unique molecular identifiers. TCRdb reanalysed the RACE reads using MiXCR and keeps one entry per CDR3 protein. This table has about 190,000 distinct CDR3 sequences, about 22% appearing once. The TCR comes from a woman aged 40 to 50 with alopecia areata. Some clones in this sample may be carry-over from other donors' samples. The source material was whole blood, sampled in connection with sensitization to the hapten diphenylcyclopropenone (DPC).

CDR3 bases: TGTGCCATCAGTGAGACAACCCACAGGGGGCCCTCCTTT. Translating it yields CAISETTHRGPSF. The J gene is TRBJ1-1, the V gene TRBV10-3, with TRBD1 matching over 9 bases. The CDR3 totals 13 residues. Germline CDR1 is ENHRY and CDR2 is SYGVKD.